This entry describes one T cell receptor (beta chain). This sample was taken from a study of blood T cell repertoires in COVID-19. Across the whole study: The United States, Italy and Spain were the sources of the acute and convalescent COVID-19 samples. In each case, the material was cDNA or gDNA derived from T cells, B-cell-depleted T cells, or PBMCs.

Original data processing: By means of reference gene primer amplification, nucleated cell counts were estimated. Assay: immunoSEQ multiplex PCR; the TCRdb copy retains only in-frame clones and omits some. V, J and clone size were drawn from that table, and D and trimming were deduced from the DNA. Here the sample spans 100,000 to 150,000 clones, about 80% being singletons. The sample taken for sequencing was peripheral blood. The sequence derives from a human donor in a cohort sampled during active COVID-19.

DNA of the CDR3: TGTGCCAGTAGTATGGGGGGTACGAACACCGGGGAGCTGTTTTTT. Translation: CASSMGGTNTGELFF. The chain joins TRBV19 to TRBJ2-2; maybe TRBD2 (6 bases). CDR3 length: 15 residues. CDR1 is LNHDA and CDR2 is SQIVND in the germline V gene (reference sequence). V was clipped by 3 bases and J by 0 bases, with 8 bases between them. Combining the CDR3 with reference TRBV19 and TRBJ2-2 gives the whole variable domain DGGITQSPKYLFRKEGQNVTLSCEQNLNHDAMYWYRQDPGQGLRLIYYSQIVNDFQKGDIAEGYSVSREKKESFPLTVTSAQKNPTAFYLCASSMGGTNTGELFFGEGSRLTVL.